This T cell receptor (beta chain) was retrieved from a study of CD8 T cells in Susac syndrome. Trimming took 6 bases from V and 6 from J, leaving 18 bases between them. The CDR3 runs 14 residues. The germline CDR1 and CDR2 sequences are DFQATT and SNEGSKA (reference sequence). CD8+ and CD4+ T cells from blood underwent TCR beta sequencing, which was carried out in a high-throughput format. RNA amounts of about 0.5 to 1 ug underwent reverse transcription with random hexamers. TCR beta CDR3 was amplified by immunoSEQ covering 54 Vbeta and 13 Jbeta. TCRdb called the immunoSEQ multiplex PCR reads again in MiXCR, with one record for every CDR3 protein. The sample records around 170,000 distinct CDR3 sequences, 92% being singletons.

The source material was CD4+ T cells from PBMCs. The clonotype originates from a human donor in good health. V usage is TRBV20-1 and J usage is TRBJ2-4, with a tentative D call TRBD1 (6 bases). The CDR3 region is CSAENRAQRNIQYF. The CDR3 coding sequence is TGCAGTGCCGAAAACAGGGCTCAAAGAAACATTCAGTACTTC.